One and the same sample provided the 28 T cell receptor beta chains below, sequenced in a study of T cells in Graves' hyperthyroidism and ophthalmopathy (dated by TCRdb to the late 2010s). Library method: multiplex PCR. The sequencing machine was an Illumina HiSeq 2000. The TCR beta CDR3 regions were amplified from RNA transcripts. A first-round RT-PCR of the TCR CDR3 used the HTBI primer set with the Qiagen OneStep RT-PCR kit. The public reads were reprocessed in TCRdb via fastp at Q25 and MiXCR, keeping in-frame beta chains. Entries that share a CDR3 protein sequence are merged under the most common genes and DNA. The sample table contains 490,000 or so distinct CDR3 sequences; only one count was recorded for just under 20% of them. The ten largest clones add up to about 45% of the sample. The material sequenced was blood. The receptor source for this set is a man aged 35 to 55 with Graves' ophthalmopathy.

The chain carries TRBV12-3 or TRBV12-4 and TRBJ2-7; D may be TRBD1 (5 bases). CDR3 size: 11 residues. V gave up 7 bases and J gave up 9 bases, with 13 bases separating them. CDR3 sequence reads: CASTIRGRQYF. The CDR3, as DNA: TGTGCCAGCACTATTAGGGGAAGGCAGTACTTC.

This clonotype occurred a few times. The CDR3 loop is CASSLEGQGLREQFF. The CDR3 DNA sequence: TGCGCCAGCAGCTTGGAGGGGCAGGGACTACGGGAGCAGTTCTTC. V and J are TRBV5-1 and TRBJ2-1; 7 nucleotides agree with TRBD2. CDR1 is SGHRS and CDR2 is YFSETQ in the germline V gene. The length of the CDR3 is 15 residues. Losses at the gene ends were 0 bases for V and 10 bases for J; bases not matched to a gene: 10.

At least ten counts were recorded for this clonotype. The chain joins TRBV2 to TRBJ2-1, with 7 bases matching TRBD1. Looked up from germline, CDR1 is SNHLY and CDR2 is FYNNEI. J gave up 4 bases and V 7 bases, and 4 bases lay outside the gene matches. CDR3 length: 13 residues. The CDR3 sequence is CASTQGDYNEQFF. The DNA for the CDR3 is TGTGCCAGCACCCAGGGGGATTACAATGAGCAGTTCTTC.

This clonotype was counted at least ten times. This chain uses TRBV27 with TRBJ1-6; tentative D call: TRBD1 (5 bases). V was clipped by 6 bases and J by 4 bases, with 10 bases between them. The CDR3 sequence is 14 residues long. Per germline, CDR1 MNHEY and CDR2 SMNVEV (reference sequence). CDR3 coding DNA: TGTGCCAGCAGCCCCTCAGGGTATAATTCACCCCTCCACTTT. Protein product: CASSPSGYNSPLHF.

This clonotype was seen at least ten times. The chain employs TRBV3-1 and TRBJ2-3; maybe TRBD1 (6 bases). The V and J ends lost 7 bases and 0 bases respectively, with 26 bases between them. Germline V gives CDR1 LGHDT, CDR2 YNNKEL (reference sequence). The CDR3 extends over 19 amino acids. CDR3 DNA sequence: TGTGCCAGCACAGGGGCCGGACTCGACCCATCATCTAGCACAGATACGCAGTATTTT. Amino acids: CASTGAGLDPSSSTDTQYF.

This clonotype was detected ten times or more. The V and J genes are TRBV3-1 and TRBJ2-7; D remains ambiguous. Trimming shortened V by 1 base and J by 3 bases, and 10 bases separated the two germline ends. In germline, CDR1 is LGHDT, CDR2 YNNKEL (reference sequence). The CDR3 consists of 14 residues. This CDR3 is CASSQGLGNYEQYF. The CDR3 DNA follows: TGTGCCAGCAGCCAAGGTTTGGGGAACTACGAGCAGTACTTC.

A few counts support this clonotype. The chain combines TRBV5-1 with TRBJ1-3; D is perhaps TRBD1 (5 bases). V was clipped by 4 bases and J by 0 bases, with 11 bases between them. This CDR3 contains 15 residues. Looked up from germline, CDR1 is SGHRS and CDR2 is YFSETQ. CDR3 DNA sequence: TGCGCCAGCAGCCAGGGAGAGTTCTCTGGAAACACCATATATTTT. Its protein is CASSQGEFSGNTIYF. The whole variable domain, filled in from reference TRBV5-1 and TRBJ1-3, reads KAGVTQTPRYLIKTRGQQVTLSCSPISGHRSVSWYQQTPGQGLQFLFEYFSETQRNKGNFPGRFSGRQFSNSRSEMNVSTLELGDSALYLCASSQGEFSGNTIYFGEGSWLTVV.

This clonotype occurred a few times. CDR3 bases: TGCACCCTAGGGGAGGGAGAGACCCAGTACTTC. Translating gives CTLGEGETQYF. The rearrangement links TRBV29-1 to TRBJ2-5, with 7 bases that match TRBD2. Germline-derived CDR1 and CDR2 are SQVTM and ANQGSEA. The CDR3 totals 11 residues.

The genes are TRBV5-1 and TRBJ1-1, with 8 nucleotides matching TRBD1. V shed 5 bases and J 4 bases; nucleotides not matched to a gene: 10. The germline CDR1 and CDR2 sequences are SGHRS and YFSETQ. The CDR3 contains 15 residues. The CDR3 is CASRSRTGWATEAFF. The DNA for the CDR3 is TGCGCCAGCAGATCAAGGACAGGGTGGGCCACTGAAGCTTTCTTT.

V usage is TRBV27 and J usage is TRBJ2-5; the match to TRBD2 covers 12 bases. The V and J ends lost 6 bases and 2 bases, in that order; junction bases with no gene match: 7. CDR1 and CDR2 from the germline V gene are MNHEY and SMNVEV (reference sequence). The CDR3 is made up of 16 amino acids. CDR3 loop: CASRNPGTSGQETQYF. CDR3 in DNA: TGTGCCAGCAGGAACCCCGGGACTAGCGGGCAAGAGACCCAGTACTTC.

The chain uses TRBV20-1 and TRBJ1-5; D remains unclear. V lost 1 base, J lost 2 bases, and 12 bases lay in between. Germline assignment: CDR1 DFQATT and CDR2 SNEGSKA (reference sequence). CDR3 size: 15 residues. This chain's CDR3 is CSARAIGVGNQPQHF. The CDR3 DNA sequence: TGCAGTGCTAGAGCGATCGGAGTGGGCAATCAGCCCCAGCATTTT.

The CDR3 DNA reads TGTGCCATCAGCCGGGGACTAGAGGACCAAGAGACCCAGTACTTC. Translating gives CAISRGLEDQETQYF. This rearrangement joins TRBV10-3 to TRBJ2-5; TRBD2 agrees at 8 bases. The CDR3 consists of 15 residues. Germline V gene lookup returns CDR1 ENHRY and CDR2 SYGVKD. V gave up 6 bases and J gave up 0 bases; unmatched junction bases: 6.

This clonotype was recorded at least ten times. The rearrangement links TRBV6-1 to TRBJ1-2; D might be TRBD1 (6 bases). The germline CDR1 and CDR2 sequences are MNHNS and SASEGT. The CDR3 sequence is 12 residues long. V was clipped by 7 bases and J by 6 bases, with 12 bases between them. This CDR3 reads CASTSTGHGYTF. The CDR3, as DNA: TGTGCCAGCACTTCGACAGGACATGGCTACACCTTC.

This clonotype was seen ten or more times. The V call is TRBV7-6, the J call TRBJ1-1; TRBD1 agrees at 7 bases. Germline CDR1 SGHVS, CDR2 FNYEAQ. This CDR3 is 13 amino acids long. J lost 4 bases, V lost 4 bases, and 3 bases had no gene match. The CDR3: CASSSGGSTEAFF. CDR3 nucleotides: TGTGCCAGCAGCTCAGGGGGGAGCACTGAAGCTTTCTTT.

In its sample, this clonotype was seen a few times. The chain uses TRBV4-1 and TRBJ2-2; TRBD1 agrees at 7 bases. With V trimmed by 3 bases and J by 5 bases, 3 bases remained unmatched. This CDR3 contains 14 residues. Looked up from germline, CDR1 is MGHRA and CDR2 is YSYEKL. The CDR3 sequence is CASSQETGTGELFF. The CDR3 DNA reads TGCGCCAGCAGCCAGGAGACAGGGACCGGGGAGCTGTTTTTT.

This sequence joins TRBV10-3 and TRBJ2-1; TRBD1 matches 7 bases. CDR3 length: 15 residues. Germline V gene lookup returns CDR1 ENHRY and CDR2 SYGVKD. After removal of 3 bases from V and 5 bases from J, the junction contained 7 bases not matched to a gene. CDR3 nucleotide sequence: TGTGCCATCAGTGATAGTAGGGGGCCAAACAATGAGCAGTTCTTC. It yields the protein CAISDSRGPNNEQFF.

The V call is TRBV30, the J call TRBJ2-2; tentatively, D is TRBD2 (5 bases). V lost 3 bases and J 8 bases, leaving 13 bases between the germline ends. Germline V gives CDR1 GTSNPN, CDR2 SVGIG (reference sequence). This CDR3 region has 13 residues. This CDR3 reads CAWSGPRTGELFF. The CDR3 nucleotides read TGTGCCTGGAGCGGGCCGCGGACTGGGGAGCTGTTTTTT.

This clonotype was observed many times. This chain connects TRBV7-9 to TRBJ1-1; D unresolved. CDR1 and CDR2 (germline): SEHNR, FQNEAQ (reference sequence). V lost 4 bases and J 7 bases, leaving 16 bases between the germline ends. The CDR3 extends over 14 amino acids. In DNA form, the CDR3 reads TGTGCCAGCAGCTCCCCCTTAGACTGGGGTGAAGCTTTCTTT. Translated: CASSSPLDWGEAFF.

This clonotype has at least ten counts. V and J are TRBV2 and TRBJ2-2; 7 bases agree with TRBD1. The germline CDR1 and CDR2 sequences are SNHLY and FYNNEI. V shed 7 bases, J shed 4 bases, and the junction held 6 bases outside the gene matches. The CDR3 spans 14 residues. The CDR3: CASTAQGSTGELFF. The CDR3 nucleotides read TGTGCCAGCACTGCACAGGGGTCCACCGGGGAGCTGTTTTTT.

This clonotype appeared a few times. V is TRBV7-9 and J is TRBJ2-7; D perhaps matches TRBD1 (5 bases). The CDR3 runs to 12 residues. The V end was cut by 6 bases, the J end by 7 bases, with 13 bases between. Germline V CDR1 and CDR2: SEHNR, FQNEAQ (reference sequence). CDR3 protein: CASRDNDLEQYF. The CDR3 nucleotides are TGTGCCAGCAGGGACAACGACCTAGAGCAGTACTTC. The whole variable domain, remainder taken from reference TRBV7-9 and TRBJ2-7, is DTGVSQNPRHKITKRGQNVTFRCDPISEHNRLYWYRQTLGQGPEFLTYFQNEAQLEKSRLLSDRFSAERPKGSFSTLEIQRTEQGDSAMYLCASRDNDLEQYFGPGTRLTVT.

This clonotype has only a few counts. The J gene is TRBJ2-5, the V gene TRBV4-1, with D perhaps matching TRBD2 (6 bases). This CDR3 is 14 amino acids long. V lost 4 bases and J lost 5, with 14 bases in between. Germline V gene sequence: CDR1 MGHRA, CDR2 YSYEKL. The CDR3 coding sequence is TGCGCCAGCAGCCGCCAGGCCGGAGGGGAGACCCAGTACTTC. Translating it yields CASSRQAGGETQYF.

The rearrangement uses TRBV6-2 or TRBV6-3 and TRBJ1-5; 9 nucleotides align to TRBD1. With 6 bases clipped from V and 7 bases from J, the junction kept 13 bases outside the gene matches. Germline lookup yields CDR1 MNHEY and CDR2 SVGEGT. This CDR3 has 16 amino acids. The CDR3 sequence is CASRRPGQGVVQPQHF. The DNA for the CDR3 is TGTGCCAGCAGAAGACCGGGACAGGGAGTTGTACAGCCCCAGCATTTT.

The gene calls are TRBV20-1 and TRBJ1-5, with D uncertain. This CDR3 has 13 amino acids. V was shortened by 6 bases and J by 0 bases, with 9 bases between the two germline ends. CDR1 and CDR2 from the germline V gene are DFQATT and SNEGSKA (reference sequence). The CDR3 reads CSALSGSNQPQHF. DNA for the CDR3: TGCAGTGCGCTGTCCGGTAGCAATCAGCCCCAGCATTTT.

This clonotype was seen only a few times. The genes are TRBV7-9 and TRBJ2-3; D possibly matches TRBD1 or TRBD2 (6 bases each). The CDR3 extends over 16 amino acids. Germline CDR1 SEHNR, CDR2 FQNEAQ (reference sequence). The V gene lost 5 bases and the J gene lost 1 base, with 16 bases spanning the gap. The CDR3 is CASSAGHPGGTDTQYF. For the CDR3, the DNA is TGTGCCAGCAGCGCGGGACACCCGGGGGGCACAGATACGCAGTATTTT.

This clonotype was observed a handful of times. V is TRBV30 and J is TRBJ1-3; TRBD1 agrees at 8 bases. CDR3 length: 12 residues. Germline V gene data show CDR1 as GTSNPN and CDR2 as SVGIG (reference sequence). V lost 0 bases, J lost 15 bases, and 7 bases stayed unmatched. The CDR3 here is CAWSVRQGRAYF. The CDR3, as DNA: TGTGCCTGGAGTGTACGACAGGGGCGTGCATATTTT.

The chain recombines TRBV11-2 with TRBJ2-1, with TRBD2 matching over 12 bases. The CDR3 extends over 20 amino acids. J was trimmed by 4 bases and V by 8 bases; bases with no gene match: 21. The germline CDR1 and CDR2 sequences are SGHAT and FQNNGV. This CDR3 reads CASGYPPTGTSGLIYNEQFF. CDR3 nucleotide sequence: TGTGCCAGCGGATACCCCCCTACCGGGACTAGCGGGTTAATTTACAATGAGCAGTTCTTC. The full variable domain, completed using reference TRBV11-2 and TRBJ2-1, is EAGVAQSPRYKIIEKRQSVAFWCNPISGHATLYWYQQILGQGPKLLIQFQNNGVVDDSQLPKDRFSAERLKGVDSTLKIQPAKLEDSAVYLCASGYPPTGTSGLIYNEQFFGPGTRLTVL.

This clonotype was counted ten times or more. The gene calls are TRBV6-5 and TRBJ1-1, with 8 positions matching TRBD1. This CDR3 is 15 amino acids long. Germline V gives CDR1 MNHEY, CDR2 SVGAGI. V was pared by 2 bases and J by 8 bases, with 10 bases of the junction left unmatched. CDR3 DNA sequence: TGTGCCAGCAGTTACGTCTTACAGGGGGGAGGCGAAGCTTTCTTT. This gives the protein CASSYVLQGGGEAFF.

This clonotype was seen many times. The chain employs TRBV27 and TRBJ2-7; a weak D match, TRBD2 (5 bases). With 6 bases removed from V and 2 bases from J, the gap between germline ends came to 11 bases. There are 13 residues in the CDR3. Germline values: CDR1 MNHEY, CDR2 SMNVEV (reference sequence). This CDR3 is CASSRAEAYEQYF. The CDR3 nucleotides are TGTGCCAGCAGCCGGGCGGAGGCCTACGAGCAGTACTTC.